These T cell receptor beta chains were read from a single sample in a study of blood T cell repertoires in COVID-19. Sequencing used immunoSEQ multiplex PCR; TCRdb keeps in-frame clones, though not all of them. The sample lists roughly 170,000 clones, approximately 87% occurring once. Sequencing was performed on peripheral blood. These receptors came from a woman aged 18-30 years who had recovered from COVID-19. Each CDR3 is given with its conserved first and last residue. Clone size is not always given. Where it is, it says once, few, many or a class for expanded clones.

abundance,len,j_gene,v_gene,CDR3aa
-,14,TRBJ1-5,TRBV18,CASSPPGGNQPQHF
-,14,TRBJ2-3,TRBV19,CASPPETSTDTQYF
-,15,TRBJ2-3,TRBV9,CASSPQGRPTDTQYF
-,12,TRBJ1-1,TRBV2,CASSWQNTEAFF
-,15,TRBJ2-1,TRBV6-1,CASSEAGGSYNEQFF
few,14,TRBJ1-5,TRBV19,CASTSQGRGQPQHF
-,14,TRBJ1-1,TRBV7-2,CASSLHRGGTEAFF
-,16,TRBJ2-5,TRBV4-3,CASSPRKGGARETQYF
-,14,TRBJ1-4,TRBV6-6,CASSYGGGEEKLFF
-,17,TRBJ2-2,TRBV19,CASSILRRGRVPGELFF
-,15,TRBJ1-3,TRBV7-2,CASSFPDRDGNTIYF
-,19,TRBJ1-1,TRBV15,CATSRDVWEILERNTEAFF
once,17,TRBJ2-2,TRBV7-2,CASSLRGLAGDTGELFF
-,17,TRBJ2-1,TRBV5-1,CASSPTWTSGRANEQFF
-,16,TRBJ2-2,TRBV19,CASSIGTSGNTGELFF
-,14,TRBJ1-1,TRBV9,CASSVLQGRTEAFF
-,16,TRBJ1-2,TRBV4-3,CASSHHDREEGDGYTF
-,16,TRBJ2-3,TRBV6-5,CASSSPAGERADTQYF
-,14,TRBJ1-5,TRBV18,CASSPKQGSQPQHF
-,14,TRBJ2-5,TRBV9,CASSAAGGGETQYF
-,16,TRBJ2-5,TRBV4-1,CASSRSLVGGRETQYF
-,15,TRBJ2-4,TRBV4-3,CASSRLAAAKNIQYF
-,15,TRBJ2-3,TRBV19,CASSGGSWSTDTQYF
-,12,TRBJ2-1,TRBV11-2,CASSPSYNEQFF
-,13,TRBJ2-1,TRBV4-1,CASSLGGEYEQFF
-,15,TRBJ2-7,TRBV5-1,CASSSMGQGFHEQYF
-,15,TRBJ1-2,TRBV7-2,CASSLTPPGSHGYTF
-,16,TRBJ2-2,TRBV7-3,CASSLLGTVNTGELFF
-,12,TRBJ2-2,TRBV6-2/TRBV6-3,CASSPSTGELFF
-,11,TRBJ1-3,TRBV6-5,CASGMGNTIYF
once,14,TRBJ2-1,TRBV29-1,CSATPGHIYNEQFF
-,16,TRBJ2-1,TRBV11-2,CASSSGLAGKNNEQFF
-,14,TRBJ2-2,TRBV25-1,CASSGTGTAGELFF
-,14,TRBJ1-2,TRBV25-1,CASSDTGAPYGYTF
-,14,TRBJ2-3,TRBV3-1/TRBV3-2,CASSRAGTTDTQYF
-,14,TRBJ2-1,TRBV9,CASSGQLLYNEQFF
-,17,TRBJ2-1,TRBV4-2,CASSQEPLAGAYNEQFF
few,15,TRBJ2-2,TRBV7-9,CASSDGTVSPGELFF
-,16,TRBJ2-1,TRBV5-6,CASSLGGLAVHNEQFF
-,15,TRBJ1-5,TRBV6-5,CASSYSGGSNQPQHF
-,16,TRBJ2-3,TRBV9,CASSDGREGRSDTQYF
-,13,TRBJ2-1,TRBV7-3,CASSSNPLTGLLF
many,15,TRBJ2-1,TRBV10-3,CAISDRDRGFNEQFF
-,14,TRBJ2-2,TRBV18,CASSSPMDTGELFF
few,15,TRBJ2-1,TRBV6-2/TRBV6-3,CASSYRTSGFNEQFF
-,15,TRBJ2-5,TRBV6-1,CASSLRDRDPETQYF
many,16,TRBJ1-5,TRBV27,CASSFPGTPSNQPQHF
once,15,TRBJ1-5,TRBV6-5,CASSYGGGFNQPQHF
-,17,TRBJ1-3,TRBV19,CASSIVVQQRGGNTIYF
-,11,TRBJ2-5,TRBV20-1,CSAPRDETQYF
-,15,TRBJ2-5,TRBV9,CASSVADRLGETQYF
-,15,TRBJ2-4,TRBV14,CASSRSGVFKNIQYF
-,16,TRBJ1-4,TRBV21-1,CASSRVTGGSNEKLFF
-,16,TRBJ2-3,TRBV18,CASSPSGTRARDTQYF
once,15,TRBJ2-1,TRBV25-1,CASSAPGLPYNEQFF
-,15,TRBJ2-5,TRBV27,CASRASGGAQETQYF
few,18,TRBJ2-3,TRBV4-2,CASSQGAGTSGNTDTQYF
-,21,TRBJ2-2,TRBV9,CASSFLVRDRPRQTNTGELFF
-,15,TRBJ2-3,TRBV5-1,CASSFLAGNTDTQYF